These 6 T cell receptor beta chains originate from one sample sequenced in a study of shared clonotypes between healthy human individuals. Repertoires were generated with immunoSEQ multiplex PCR, while TCRdb's copy carries only in-frame clones and drops some. The sample includes 2 million to 3 million clones, around nine tenths seen only once; the top ten take about 0.13%. The specimen sequenced was naive CD4+ T cells sorted from blood. Sample subset: CD45RA+ positively selected. All receptors derive from a man aged 18 to 30 in good health.

The CDR3 region is CASSVLTGKYF. CDR3 nucleotides: TGTGCCAGCAGTGTCCTGACAGGGAAGTACTTC. The chain is built from TRBV2 and TRBJ2-7; TRBD1 aligns across 7 bases. The CDR3 loop spans 11 amino acids. The V segment lost 4 bases and the J segment 11 bases; nucleotides outside the gene matches: 5. CDR1 is SNHLY, CDR2 FYNNEI, per germline.

This chain links TRBV2 with TRBJ2-7; the match to TRBD2 covers 9 bases. Unmatched junction bases numbered 14, after V lost 5 bases and J lost 3 bases. The length of the CDR3 is 17 residues. The V gene's germline CDR1 is SNHLY and CDR2 FYNNEI. CDR3 in amino acids: CASSRRGSTSGNYEQYF. The CDR3 nucleotides are TGTGCCAGCAGTCGTCGGGGGTCGACTAGCGGTAACTACGAGCAGTACTTC.

The chain carries TRBV4-1 and TRBJ1-1; 8 nucleotides align to TRBD1. This CDR3 contains 13 residues. Trimming cost V 5 bases and J 7 bases; bases outside gene matches: 6. The germline V gene encodes CDR1 MGHRA and CDR2 YSYEKL. CDR3 sequence: CASSGQGLLEAFF. The CDR3 region has the DNA TGCGCCAGCAGCGGACAGGGTCTCCTTGAAGCTTTCTTT.

This rearrangement joins TRBV9 to TRBJ2-7; 8 nucleotides match TRBD2. The CDR3 consists of 13 residues. From germline, CDR1 is SGDLS and CDR2 YYNGEE. Trimming cost V 4 bases and J 5 bases; bases outside gene matches: 5. The CDR3 reads CASSQTSVDEQYF. CDR3 coding DNA: TGTGCCAGCAGCCAGACTAGCGTCGACGAGCAGTACTTC.

The V gene is TRBV5-4, the J gene TRBJ2-3; tentatively, D is TRBD1 (6 bases). Deletions cut 4 bases from V and 2 bases from J, with 11 bases between. The CDR3 spans 14 residues. CDR1 is SGHNT, CDR2 YYREEE, per germline (reference sequence). CDR3 nucleotides: TGTGCCAGCAGCCCCGACAGGAACACAGATACGCAGTATTTT. As protein: CASSPDRNTDTQYF.

This chain uses TRBV19 with TRBJ1-1; D call uncertain. The CDR3 sequence is 16 residues long. Germline assignment: CDR1 LNHDA and CDR2 SQIVND (reference sequence). Trimming cost V 2 bases and J 0 bases, with 13 bases left between them. Here the CDR3 reads CASSIPLKGLNTEAFF. In DNA, the CDR3 is TGTGCCAGTAGTATACCCCTGAAGGGCCTGAACACTGAAGCTTTCTTT. Filled out from reference TRBV19 and TRBJ1-1, the complete variable domain reads DGGITQSPKYLFRKEGQNVTLSCEQNLNHDAMYWYRQDPGQGLRLIYYSQIVNDFQKGDIAEGYSVSREKKESFPLTVTSAQKNPTAFYLCASSIPLKGLNTEAFFGQGTRLTVV.